The entry below describes one TCR beta chain. No antigen is known for it. Base qualities were left out, and no much larger clone turns up one base away. Library generation was performed with PCR. The sequencer was an Illumina HiSeq 2500. TCR libraries were prepared with molecular barcoding, using unique molecular identifiers to normalize TCRbeta repertoire quantification. TCRdb reprocessed the public reads (quality trimming at Q25 with fastp, clone calling with MiXCR) and kept in-frame beta chains. When rows share a CDR3 protein, they turn into one entry using the most common DNA and genes. Here the sample has roughly 500,000 distinct CDR3 sequences; around a third occur a single time. Roughly 2.5% of the sample is taken by the ten largest. The sample is drawn from a study of T-cell reconstitution after alpha-beta-depleted transplantation in children (dated by TCRdb to 2015 to 2016). Concerning the study at large: The study quantitatively tracked T-cell immune reconstitution after TCRalphabeta/CD19-depleted allogeneic hematopoietic cell transplantation in children using TCR repertoire profiling.

The CDR3 numbers 15 residues from cysteine through phenylalanine. The sequence is cut down to CDR3 DNA, 45 bases in frame from base 1. CDR1 and CDR2, looked up from the germline V gene, are MNHEY and SVGEGT. Between the V and J ends, shortened by 0 bases and 6 bases respectively, the junction contains 14 bases. Sequences were derived from PBMCs from the stem cell graft donor, sampled from the stem cell graft. The V and J genes are TRBV6-2 or TRBV6-3 and TRBJ1-1; 6 matching bases give a weak D call of TRBD1. The clonotype was recovered from a human donor who donated a stem cell graft to a child with aplastic anemia. In nucleotide form, the sequence is TGTGCCAGCAGTTACTCGAGGACAGTCTTATCTGAAGCTTTCTTT. Its translation reads: CASSYSRTVLSEAFF.